Presented here are 11 T cell receptor beta chains from one specimen sequenced in a study of human T cells and chemical hapten exposure. What the library attached to individual cDNA molecules were unique molecular identifiers. TCRdb reanalysed the reads using MiXCR and keeps one entry per CDR3 protein. This sample yields about 120,000 distinct CDR3 sequences, of which 8% to 9.5% are seen a single time; roughly 1.3% belongs to the top ten. Total RNA was isolated from whole blood that had not been fractionated. The material sequenced was whole blood. These receptors were obtained from a human donor in good health. Some clones in this sample may be carry-over from other donors' samples.

This clonotype was recorded at least ten times. Written as DNA, the CDR3 is TGCGCCAGCAGCCAAGAAGCGGACCGAGTGAACACTGAAGCTTTCTTT. It is translated as CASSQEADRVNTEAFF. The genes are TRBV4-1 and TRBJ1-1; D unclear. Germline V lookup: CDR1 MGHRA, CDR2 YSYEKL. The V end lost 0 bases, the J end lost 0 bases, and 11 bases lay between the germline ends. CDR3 length: 16 residues.

Many counts were recorded for this clonotype. The chain couples TRBV2 to TRBJ1-5; a weak D match, TRBD1 (5 bases). CDR3 length: 13 amino acids. Germline V CDR1 and CDR2: SNHLY, FYNNEI. V was cut by 8 bases and J by 3 bases, with 11 bases left in between. The CDR3 is CASRTTDNQPQHF. CDR3 coding DNA: TGTGCCAGCCGGACAACGGACAATCAGCCCCAGCATTTT. The whole variable domain, filled in from reference TRBV2 and TRBJ1-5, reads EPEVTQTPSHQVTQMGQEVILRCVPISNHLYFYWYRQILGQKVEFLVSFYNNEISEKSEIFDDQFSVERPDGSNFTLKIRSTKLEDSAMYFCASRTTDNQPQHFGDGTRLSIL.

The chain uses TRBV29-1 and TRBJ1-1; unclear D gene. Deletions cut 7 bases from V and 2 bases from J, with 5 bases between. Germline CDR1 is SQVTM and CDR2 is ANQGSEA. The CDR3 consists of 10 residues. The DNA of the CDR3 is TGCAGCGCCACTAACACTGAAGCTTTCTTT. Amino acids: CSATNTEAFF.

The chain uses TRBV4-3 and TRBJ2-1, with 9 nucleotides matching TRBD2. CDR1 is LGHNA and CDR2 is YSLEER in the germline V gene. The CDR3 spans 15 residues. V gave up 4 bases and J gave up 3 bases; unmatched junction bases: 4. The CDR3 loop is CASSRAGGLYNEQFF. The CDR3 bases are TGCGCCAGCAGCCGAGCGGGGGGCCTCTACAATGAGCAGTTCTTC.

This clonotype was seen more than once but under ten times. V and J are TRBV7-9 and TRBJ2-3; a weak D match, TRBD1 (6 bases). V lost 8 bases and J lost 0, with 15 bases in between. Germline values: CDR1 SEHNR, CDR2 FQNEAQ (reference sequence). This CDR3 is built from 15 residues. CDR3 coding DNA: TGTGCCAGCTGGACAGAGTCGACTAGCACAGATACGCAGTATTTT. This translates into CASWTESTSTDTQYF.

The chain employs TRBV5-1 and TRBJ2-5; a possible D gene is TRBD1 (5 bases). Trimming removed 0 bases from V and 5 bases from J, with 11 bases in between. Germline V gene sequence: CDR1 SGHRS, CDR2 YFSETQ. This CDR3 region has 14 residues. CDR3 region: CASSLEGYGETQYF. The DNA for the CDR3 is TGCGCCAGCAGCTTGGAGGGGTATGGGGAGACCCAGTACTTC.

This clonotype was seen at least ten times. This chain links TRBV6-5 with TRBJ2-7, with 12 bases aligning to TRBD2. CDR3 length: 20 amino acids. Unmatched junction bases numbered 19, after V lost 0 bases and J lost 7 bases. Germline assignment: CDR1 MNHEY and CDR2 SVGAGI. The CDR3 loop reads CASSYSAPSGRASFGTEQYF. CDR3 bases: TGTGCCAGCAGTTACTCGGCACCTAGCGGGAGGGCCTCCTTCGGTACGGAGCAGTACTTC.

This clonotype was counted at least ten times. The V gene is TRBV12-5, the J gene TRBJ2-1; 7 positions agree with TRBD1. The ends lost 0 bases at V and 7 bases at J; junction bases unmatched: 9. Germline CDR1 is LGHNT and CDR2 is FRNRAP. The CDR3 has 16 amino acids. CDR3 DNA sequence: TGTGCTAGTGGTTTGGTACGCCCTACAGGGGATAATGAGCAGTTCTTC. Its protein is CASGLVRPTGDNEQFF.

In this sample, this clonotype turned up a few times. This chain links TRBV6-6 with TRBJ2-6; D gene ambiguous. CDR3 length: 19 residues. The germline gives CDR1 MNHNY, CDR2 SVGAGI (reference sequence). V was cut by 6 bases and J by 0 bases, with 21 bases left in between. The CDR3 loop reads CASSPLGRDQSSGANVLTF. In nucleotides, the CDR3 is TGTGCCAGCAGCCCTCTGGGAAGAGACCAATCCTCTGGGGCCAACGTCCTGACTTTC.

This chain links TRBV5-4 with TRBJ2-7, with D tentatively TRBD1 (6 bases). This CDR3 has 13 residues. The V and J ends lost 1 base and 6 bases respectively, with 11 bases between them. Germline CDR1 and CDR2: SGHNT and YYREEE (reference sequence). CDR3 in DNA: TGTGCCAGCAGCTTGTCAGGGGCGAGCGAGCAGTACTTC. It is translated as CASSLSGASEQYF.

This clonotype came up many times. V is TRBV12-5 and J is TRBJ2-7; 9 nucleotides line up with TRBD2. J lost 2 bases, V lost 5 bases, and 4 bases had no gene match. This CDR3 comprises 14 residues. The germline gives CDR1 LGHNT, CDR2 FRNRAP. CDR3 DNA sequence: TGTGCTAGTGGTACTGAGCGGGGGGCCTACGAGCAGTACTTC. It is translated as CASGTERGAYEQYF.